The text below deals with one TCR beta chain. The record originates from a study of OX40 agonist ivuxolimab in advanced cancers. Overall study: Patients got intravenous ivuxolimab at 0.01 to 10 mg/kg every 2 weeks. Two patients with cutaneous melanoma and one with hepatocellular carcinoma, three in total, showed partial responses.

Method: immunoSEQ multiplex PCR; TCRdb's copy keeps in-frame clones and lacks some. The data show about 54,000 clones, just under 85% seen once. V was pared by 4 bases and J by 0 bases, with 17 bases between. The CDR3 spans 17 residues. The germline gives CDR1 SGHRS, CDR2 YFSETQ. The V and J genes are TRBV5-1 and TRBJ1-3; tentatively, D is TRBD1 (6 bases). This sample comprised CD4+ or CD8+ T cells sorted from blood, obtained in a trial of the OX40 agonist ivuxolimab. The sequence came from an adult with an advanced solid tumor such as melanoma, head and neck, liver or kidney cancer. CDR3 sequence reads: CASSNTPTGPSGNTIYF. DNA of the CDR3: TGCGCCAGCAGCAATACGCCGACAGGTCCCTCTGGAAACACCATATATTTT.